Listed here is a single T cell receptor beta chain. The data originate from a study of control samples from healthy donors and cancer patients. Germline V gene data show CDR1 as MGHRA and CDR2 as YSYEKL. The germline V and J ends were trimmed by 1 base and 5 bases, with 14 bases remaining between them. CDR3 length equals 15 residues. Profiling relied on immunoSEQ multiplex PCR, and the TCRdb table lists in-frame clones only, not all of them. This sample carries 100,000 to 150,000 clones, more than 75% of them seen once, and the ten largest clones take 9.5% to 13%. The chain employs TRBV4-1 and TRBJ1-1; D is perhaps TRBD1 (6 bases). The sample was blood. The receptor comes from a man aged 25 to 40 in good health. CDR3 protein: CASSQATGRGTEAFF. The CDR3 DNA reads as TGCGCCAGCAGCCAAGCGACAGGCCGCGGGACTGAAGCTTTCTTT.